Below are 4 T cell receptor beta chains sequenced from a single sample in a study of shared clonotypes between healthy human individuals. Sequencing used immunoSEQ multiplex PCR; TCRdb keeps in-frame clones, though not all of them. Among some 1,900,000 clones listed, 85% to 95% were seen once. CD8 cells regarded as naive lacked CD45RO, were positively chosen for CCR7, and omitted terminally differentiated effector memory CD45RA+ cells. The sequenced sample consisted of naive CD8+ T cells sorted from blood. These receptors all stem from a man in his late teens or twenties in good health.

The sample holds one count of this clone. The chain is built from TRBV25-1 and TRBJ2-1, with D unresolved. Trimming pared 2 bases from V and 5 bases from J, leaving 10 bases between. Germline CDR1 and CDR2: MGHDK and SYGVNS. This CDR3 region has 14 residues. CDR3 loop: CASSEKGTNNEQFF. The CDR3 DNA is TGTGCCAGCAGTGAAAAAGGTACGAACAATGAGCAGTTCTTC.

Concerning this clone itself: Other nucleotide sequences from this sample produce the same CDR3. This chain connects TRBV6-5 to TRBJ2-1, with TRBD2 matching 8 bases. V lost 3 bases to trimming and J lost 3 bases; unmatched junction nucleotides: 7. The CDR3 covers 16 residues. Germline assignment: CDR1 MNHEY and CDR2 SVGAGI. The CDR3 protein is CASSYSAGEIYNEQFF. The CDR3 DNA reads as TGTGCCAGCAGTTATTCAGCGGGGGAGATCTACAATGAGCAGTTCTTC.

The V and J genes are TRBV19 and TRBJ2-7, with a weak D call TRBD1 (5 bases). CDR3 length: 14 residues. Germline values: CDR1 LNHDA, CDR2 SQIVND (reference sequence). The V gene lost 3 bases and the J gene lost 3 bases, with 12 bases spanning the gap. The CDR3 is CASSIAQEGYEQYF. CDR3 DNA sequence: TGTGCCAGTAGTATTGCACAGGAAGGCTACGAGCAGTACTTC.

This chain uses TRBV5-5 with TRBJ1-2; no definite D call. Germline CDR1 is SGHKS and CDR2 is YYEKEE (reference sequence). This CDR3 contains 12 residues. V gave up 9 bases and J gave up 6 bases, with 15 bases separating them. For the CDR3, the DNA is TGTGCCACCCCCGAGGGTTCGGATGGCTACACCTTC. Encoded protein: CATPEGSDGYTF. The full variable domain, with the rest looked up from reference TRBV5-5 and TRBJ1-2, is DAGVTQSPTHLIKTRGQQVTLRCSPISGHKSVSWYQQVLGQGPQFIFQYYEKEERGRGNFPDRFSARQFPNYSSELNVNALLLGDSALYLCATPEGSDGYTFGSGTRLTVV.